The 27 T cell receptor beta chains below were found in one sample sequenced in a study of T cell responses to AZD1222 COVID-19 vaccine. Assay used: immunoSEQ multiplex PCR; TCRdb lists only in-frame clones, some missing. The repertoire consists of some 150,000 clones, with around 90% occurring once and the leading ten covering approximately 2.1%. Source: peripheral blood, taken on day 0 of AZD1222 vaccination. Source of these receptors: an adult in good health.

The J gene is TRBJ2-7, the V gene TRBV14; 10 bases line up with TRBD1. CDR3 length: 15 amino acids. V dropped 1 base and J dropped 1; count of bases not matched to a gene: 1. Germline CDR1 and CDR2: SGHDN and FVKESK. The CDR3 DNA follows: TGTGCCAGCAGCCAAGGGACAGGGGGTTCCTACGAGCAGTACTTC. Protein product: CASSQGTGGSYEQYF.

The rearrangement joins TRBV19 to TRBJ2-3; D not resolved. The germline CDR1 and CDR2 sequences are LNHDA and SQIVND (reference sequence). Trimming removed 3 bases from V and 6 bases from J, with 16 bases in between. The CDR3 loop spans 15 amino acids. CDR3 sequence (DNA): TGTGCCAGTAGTATCACGGGTGGGCAGATGGATACGCAGTATTTT. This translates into CASSITGGQMDTQYF.

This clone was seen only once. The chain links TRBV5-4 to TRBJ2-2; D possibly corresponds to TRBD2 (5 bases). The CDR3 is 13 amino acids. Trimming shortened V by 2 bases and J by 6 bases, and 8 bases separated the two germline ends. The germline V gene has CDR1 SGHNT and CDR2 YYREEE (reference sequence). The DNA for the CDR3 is TGTGCCAGCAGCTTTAGGGAGTCCGGGGAGCTGTTTTTT. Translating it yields CASSFRESGELFF. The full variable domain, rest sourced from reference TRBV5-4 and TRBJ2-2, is ETGVTQSPTHLIKTRGQQVTLRCSSQSGHNTVSWYQQALGQGPQFIFQYYREEENGRGNFPPRFSGLQFPNYSSELNVNALELDDSALYLCASSFRESGELFFGEGSRLTVL.

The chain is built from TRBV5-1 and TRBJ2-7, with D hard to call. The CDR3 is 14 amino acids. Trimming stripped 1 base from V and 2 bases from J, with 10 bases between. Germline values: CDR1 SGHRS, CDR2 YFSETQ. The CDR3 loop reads CASSLLQAPYEQYF. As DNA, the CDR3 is TGCGCCAGCAGCTTGTTGCAGGCCCCCTACGAGCAGTACTTC.

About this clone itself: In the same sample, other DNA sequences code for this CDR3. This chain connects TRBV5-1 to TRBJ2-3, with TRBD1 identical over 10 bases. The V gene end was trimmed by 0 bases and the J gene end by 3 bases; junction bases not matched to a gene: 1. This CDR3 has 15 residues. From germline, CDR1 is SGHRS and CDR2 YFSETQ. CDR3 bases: TGCGCCAGCAGCTTGGTGGACAGGGGGACAGATACGCAGTATTTT. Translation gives CASSLVDRGTDTQYF. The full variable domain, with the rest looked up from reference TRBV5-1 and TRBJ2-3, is KAGVTQTPRYLIKTRGQQVTLSCSPISGHRSVSWYQQTPGQGLQFLFEYFSETQRNKGNFPGRFSGRQFSNSRSEMNVSTLELGDSALYLCASSLVDRGTDTQYFGPGTRLTVL.

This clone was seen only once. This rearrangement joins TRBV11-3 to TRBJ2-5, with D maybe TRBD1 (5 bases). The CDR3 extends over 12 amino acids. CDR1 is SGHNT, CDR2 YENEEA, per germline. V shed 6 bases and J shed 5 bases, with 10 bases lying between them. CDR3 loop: CASSDSGETQYF. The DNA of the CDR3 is TGTGCCAGCAGTGATTCAGGGGAGACCCAGTACTTC.

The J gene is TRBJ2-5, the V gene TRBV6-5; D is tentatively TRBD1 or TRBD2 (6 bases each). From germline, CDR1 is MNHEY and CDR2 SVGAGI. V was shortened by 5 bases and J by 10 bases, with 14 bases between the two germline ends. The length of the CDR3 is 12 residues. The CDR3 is CASSRQDGGQYF. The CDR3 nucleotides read TGTGCCAGCAGTCGACAGGACGGGGGCCAGTACTTC.

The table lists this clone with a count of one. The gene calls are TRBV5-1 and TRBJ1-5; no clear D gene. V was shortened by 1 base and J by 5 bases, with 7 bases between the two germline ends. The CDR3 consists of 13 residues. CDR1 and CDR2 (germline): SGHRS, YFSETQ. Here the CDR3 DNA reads TGCGCCAGCAGCTTGTTTGCGGATCAGCCCCAGCATTTT. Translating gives CASSLFADQPQHF.

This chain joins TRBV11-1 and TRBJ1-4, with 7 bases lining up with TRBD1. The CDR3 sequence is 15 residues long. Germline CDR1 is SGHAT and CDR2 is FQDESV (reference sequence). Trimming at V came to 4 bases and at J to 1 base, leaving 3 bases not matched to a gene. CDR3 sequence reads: CASSWRQGTNEKLFF. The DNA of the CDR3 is TGTGCCAGCAGCTGGAGACAGGGAACTAATGAAAAACTGTTTTTT.

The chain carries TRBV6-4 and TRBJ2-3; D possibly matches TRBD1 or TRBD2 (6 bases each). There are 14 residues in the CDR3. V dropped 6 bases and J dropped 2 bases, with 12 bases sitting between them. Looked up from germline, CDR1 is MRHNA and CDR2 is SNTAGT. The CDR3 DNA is TGTGCCAGCAGGCCGGGGGCCCTCACAGATACGCAGTATTTT. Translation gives CASRPGALTDTQYF.

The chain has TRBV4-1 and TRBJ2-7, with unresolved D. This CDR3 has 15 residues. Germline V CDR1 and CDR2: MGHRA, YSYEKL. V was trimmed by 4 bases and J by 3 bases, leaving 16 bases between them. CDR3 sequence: CASSPFLSVVYEQYF. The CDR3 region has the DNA TGCGCCAGCAGCCCGTTCTTATCGGTAGTCTACGAGCAGTACTTC.

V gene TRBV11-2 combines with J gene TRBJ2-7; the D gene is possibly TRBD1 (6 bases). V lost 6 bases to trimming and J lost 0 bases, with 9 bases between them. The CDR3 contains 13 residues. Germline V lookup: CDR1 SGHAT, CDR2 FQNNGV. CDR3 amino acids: CASSEDSSYEQYF. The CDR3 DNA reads TGTGCCAGCAGTGAGGACAGCTCCTACGAGCAGTACTTC.

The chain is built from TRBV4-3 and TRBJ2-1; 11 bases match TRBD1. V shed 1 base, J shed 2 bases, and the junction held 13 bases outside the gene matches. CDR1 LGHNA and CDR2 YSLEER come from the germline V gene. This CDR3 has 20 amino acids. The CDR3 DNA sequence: TGCGCCAGCAGCCAAGGGTTAGGACAGGGGGCGCGGGGGACCTACAATGAGCAGTTCTTC. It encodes CASSQGLGQGARGTYNEQFF.

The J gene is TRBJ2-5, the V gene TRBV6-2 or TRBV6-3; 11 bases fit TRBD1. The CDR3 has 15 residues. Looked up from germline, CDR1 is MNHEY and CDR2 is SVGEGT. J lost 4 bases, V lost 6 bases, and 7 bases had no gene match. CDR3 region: CASSQGDRGVETQYF. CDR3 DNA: TGTGCCAGCAGCCAAGGGGACAGGGGGGTAGAGACCCAGTACTTC.

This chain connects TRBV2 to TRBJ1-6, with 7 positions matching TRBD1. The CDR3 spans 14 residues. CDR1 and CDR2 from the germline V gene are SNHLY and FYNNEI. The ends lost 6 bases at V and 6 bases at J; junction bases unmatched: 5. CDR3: CASRGTDTNSPLHF. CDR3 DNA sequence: TGTGCCAGCAGGGGGACAGACACTAATTCACCCCTCCACTTT. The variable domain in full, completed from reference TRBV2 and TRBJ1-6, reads EPEVTQTPSHQVTQMGQEVILRCVPISNHLYFYWYRQILGQKVEFLVSFYNNEISEKSEIFDDQFSVERPDGSNFTLKIRSTKLEDSAMYFCASRGTDTNSPLHFGNGTRLTVT.

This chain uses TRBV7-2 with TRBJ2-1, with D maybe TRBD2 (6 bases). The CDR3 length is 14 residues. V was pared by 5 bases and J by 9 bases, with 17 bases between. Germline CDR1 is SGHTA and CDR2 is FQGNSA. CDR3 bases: TGTGCCAGCAGCCCCTTCGTCCGGGGGAGTGAGCAGTTCTTC. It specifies CASSPFVRGSEQFF.

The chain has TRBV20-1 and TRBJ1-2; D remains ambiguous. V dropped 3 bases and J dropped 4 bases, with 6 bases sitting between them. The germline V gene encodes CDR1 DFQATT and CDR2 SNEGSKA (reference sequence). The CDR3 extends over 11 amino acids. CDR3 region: CSASGPYGYTF. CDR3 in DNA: TGCAGTGCTAGCGGGCCCTATGGCTACACCTTC.

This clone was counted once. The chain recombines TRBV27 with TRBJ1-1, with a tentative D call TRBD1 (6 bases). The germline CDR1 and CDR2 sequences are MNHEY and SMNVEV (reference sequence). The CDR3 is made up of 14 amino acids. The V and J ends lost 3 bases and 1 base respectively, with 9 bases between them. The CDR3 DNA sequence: TGTGCCAGCAGTTTTGACAGGAGGAACACTGAAGCTTTCTTT. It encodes CASSFDRRNTEAFF.

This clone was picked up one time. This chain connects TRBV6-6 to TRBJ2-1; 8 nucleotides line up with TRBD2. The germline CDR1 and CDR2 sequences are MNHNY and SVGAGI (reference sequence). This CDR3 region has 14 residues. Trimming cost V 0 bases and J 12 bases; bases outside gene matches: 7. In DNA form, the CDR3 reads TGTGCCAGCAGTTACTCGACGGGGGGGCCTGTGCAGTTCTTC. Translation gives CASSYSTGGPVQFF.

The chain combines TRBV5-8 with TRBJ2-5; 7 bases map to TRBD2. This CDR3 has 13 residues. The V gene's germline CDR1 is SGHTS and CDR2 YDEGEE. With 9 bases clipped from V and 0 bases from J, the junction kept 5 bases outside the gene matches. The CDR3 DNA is TGTGCCACCGAGGGAGGGAACCAAGAGACCCAGTACTTC. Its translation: CATEGGNQETQYF.

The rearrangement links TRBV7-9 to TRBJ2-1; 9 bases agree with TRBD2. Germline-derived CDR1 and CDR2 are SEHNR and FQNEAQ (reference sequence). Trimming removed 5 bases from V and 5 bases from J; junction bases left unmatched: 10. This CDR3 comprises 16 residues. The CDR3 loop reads CASSPPRGGVNNEQFF. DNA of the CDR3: TGTGCCAGCAGCCCCCCCCGCGGGGGGGTAAACAATGAGCAGTTCTTC.

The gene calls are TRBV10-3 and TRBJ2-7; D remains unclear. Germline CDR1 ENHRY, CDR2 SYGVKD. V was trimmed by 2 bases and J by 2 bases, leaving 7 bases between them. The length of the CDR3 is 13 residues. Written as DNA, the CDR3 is TGTGCCATCAGTGAGCCAGAAACCTACGAGCAGTACTTC. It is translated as CAISEPETYEQYF.

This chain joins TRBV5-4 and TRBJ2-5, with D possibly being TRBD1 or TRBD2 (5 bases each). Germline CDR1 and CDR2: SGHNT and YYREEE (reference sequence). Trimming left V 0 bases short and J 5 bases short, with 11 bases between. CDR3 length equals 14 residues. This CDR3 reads CASSLVAGTETQYF. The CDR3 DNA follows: TGTGCCAGCAGCTTGGTTGCTGGGACGGAGACCCAGTACTTC.

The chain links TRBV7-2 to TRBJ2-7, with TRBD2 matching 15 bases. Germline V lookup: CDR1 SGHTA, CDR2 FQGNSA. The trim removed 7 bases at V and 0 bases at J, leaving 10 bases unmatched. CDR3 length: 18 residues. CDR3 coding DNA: TGTGCCAGCACCACACCCGGGACTAGCGGGGGGAGCTCCTACGAGCAGTACTTC. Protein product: CASTTPGTSGGSSYEQYF.

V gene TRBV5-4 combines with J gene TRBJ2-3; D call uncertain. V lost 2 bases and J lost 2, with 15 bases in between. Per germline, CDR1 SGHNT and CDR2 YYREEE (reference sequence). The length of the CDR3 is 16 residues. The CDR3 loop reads CASSFGLPRPTDTQYF. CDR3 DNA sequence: TGTGCCAGCAGCTTCGGCCTCCCCCGCCCCACAGATACGCAGTATTTT. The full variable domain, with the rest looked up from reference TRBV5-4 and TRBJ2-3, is ETGVTQSPTHLIKTRGQQVTLRCSSQSGHNTVSWYQQALGQGPQFIFQYYREEENGRGNFPPRFSGLQFPNYSSELNVNALELDDSALYLCASSFGLPRPTDTQYFGPGTRLTVL.

CDR3 in amino acids: CASSLSRYEQYF. The CDR3 nucleotides are TGTGCCAGCAGCTTGTCCAGATACGAGCAGTACTTC. The gene calls are TRBV5-6 and TRBJ2-7, with D uncertain. The CDR3 has 12 amino acids. Germline V CDR1 and CDR2: SGHDT, YYEEEE. V was shortened by 1 base and J by 4 bases, with 6 bases between the two germline ends.

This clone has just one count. The CDR3 sequence is CASSAGDRANYGYTF. The CDR3, as DNA: TGCGCCAGCAGCGCGGGGGACAGGGCGAACTATGGCTACACCTTC. The rearrangement uses TRBV5-1 and TRBJ1-2; 9 nucleotides match TRBD1. This CDR3 has 15 residues. V shed 4 bases and J 2 bases; nucleotides not matched to a gene: 6. In germline, CDR1 is SGHRS, CDR2 YFSETQ.